Included here is one TCR beta chain sequence, with context. What it binds is unknown. V gave up 1 base and J gave up 5 bases, with 8 bases separating them. Germline-derived CDR1 and CDR2 are GTSNPN and SVGIG (reference sequence). The CDR3 is 13 amino acids. This sample is part of a study of cytomegalovirus exposure and HLA in healthy donors. About the study: An early release of data contained approximately 85 million unique TCRs, which came from HLA-typed donors.

Study results and limitations: Near-uniform donor sequencing depth was presumed by presence/absence analyses.

All the people who gave samples were healthy bone marrow donors. Primers included in the PCR were 60 Vbeta and 13 Jbeta primers. Generated by immunoSEQ multiplex PCR, the TCRdb table keeps only in-frame clones and is missing some. The table includes under 140,000 clones, 78% detected once. The clonotype originates from a woman in her 30s in good health and CMV-seronegative. Sequencing was performed on PBMCs. The rearrangement uses TRBV30 and TRBJ1-4, with D maybe TRBD1 (6 bases). CDR3 DNA: TGTGCCTGGAGTGGCACAGGGAATGAAAAACTGTTTTTT. Protein product: CAWSGTGNEKLFF.